A selection of T cell receptor beta chains follows, all from one sample in a study of cytomegalovirus exposure and HLA in healthy donors. The assay was immunoSEQ multiplex PCR, and TCRdb's table has in-frame clones only and misses some. Here the sample spans over 150,000 clones, about 95% being singletons. Sequenced: PBMCs. Receptors were obtained from a woman between 18 and 30 years old in good health and CMV-seronegative. The CDR3 runs from the conserved cysteine through the conserved F or W. Fields, in order: CDR3 protein, CDR3 DNA, J gene, V gene, D gene, clone size. A D gene is named only where the DNA matches it firmly. Size is stated for part of the rows, as once, few or many counts, or as a class when the clone is expanded.

CDR3aa: CASSIDLGTGVQPQHF
CDR3nt: TGTGCCAGTAGTATAGATCTAGGGACAGGGGTACAGCCCCAGCATTTT
j_gene: TRBJ1-5
v_gene: TRBV19
d_gene: TRBD1
abundance: .

CDR3aa: CASSVATGGAYEQFF
CDR3nt: TGTGCCAGCAGCGTAGCGACAGGGGGCGCATATGAGCAGTTCTTC
j_gene: TRBJ2-1
v_gene: TRBV9
d_gene: TRBD1
abundance: .

CDR3aa: CATSRGRGLDSPLHF
CDR3nt: TGTGCCACCAGCAGAGGACGAGGGCTTGATTCACCCCTCCACTTT
j_gene: TRBJ1-6
v_gene: TRBV15
d_gene: .
abundance: .

CDR3aa: CASSGRTSGGAEEQFF
CDR3nt: TGTGCCAGCAGCGGCCGGACTAGCGGGGGGGCCGAGGAGCAGTTCTTC
j_gene: TRBJ2-1
v_gene: TRBV7-8
d_gene: TRBD2
abundance: once

CDR3aa: CASSIGAGDYEQYF
CDR3nt: TGTGCCAGTAGTATAGGGGCAGGGGACTACGAGCAGTACTTC
j_gene: TRBJ2-7
v_gene: TRBV19
d_gene: .
abundance: .

CDR3aa: CASSLTPGQGAYYGYTF
CDR3nt: TGTGCCAGCAGCTTAACACCGGGACAGGGGGCTTACTATGGCTACACCTTC
j_gene: TRBJ1-2
v_gene: TRBV11-2
d_gene: TRBD1
abundance: .

CDR3aa: CASSPSASGGRNEQFF
CDR3nt: TGTGCCAGCTCCCCTTCGGCTAGCGGGGGCCGGAATGAGCAGTTCTTC
j_gene: TRBJ2-1
v_gene: TRBV18
d_gene: TRBD2
abundance: .

CDR3aa: CASSVGTVPRAGEAFF
CDR3nt: TGTGCCAGCAGCGTAGGGACAGTTCCCCGCGCCGGTGAAGCTTTCTTT
j_gene: TRBJ1-1
v_gene: TRBV5-6
d_gene: TRBD1
abundance: once

CDR3aa: CASSSLGAGNAF
CDR3nt: TGTGCCAGCAGTTCCCTGGGGGCAGGGAATGCTTTC
j_gene: TRBJ2-7
v_gene: TRBV6-6
d_gene: .
abundance: few

CDR3aa: CASSLPTSGGHTDTQYF
CDR3nt: TGTGCCAGCAGCTTACCAACTAGCGGGGGGCACACAGATACGCAGTATTTT
j_gene: TRBJ2-3
v_gene: TRBV7-6
d_gene: TRBD2
abundance: .

CDR3aa: CASSKTSSSKNIQYF
CDR3nt: TGTGCCAGCAGCAAGACTAGCTCTTCCAAAAACATTCAGTACTTC
j_gene: TRBJ2-4
v_gene: TRBV6-6
d_gene: TRBD2
abundance: .

CDR3aa: CASSLGQTHQPQHF
CDR3nt: TGTGCCAGCAGCTTAGGACAGACTCATCAGCCCCAGCATTTT
j_gene: TRBJ1-5
v_gene: TRBV7-9
d_gene: .
abundance: .

CDR3aa: CSVERSHGTSYGYTF
CDR3nt: TGCAGCGTTGAAAGATCACACGGGACAAGTTATGGCTACACCTTC
j_gene: TRBJ1-2
v_gene: TRBV29-1
d_gene: .
abundance: .

CDR3aa: CASSAGQPDTQYF
CDR3nt: TGTGCCAGCAGCGCGGGGCAACCAGATACGCAGTATTTT
j_gene: TRBJ2-3
v_gene: TRBV27
d_gene: .
abundance: .

CDR3aa: CASSDAGTGRANYGYTF
CDR3nt: TGTGCCAGCAGTGACGCCGGTACAGGCCGGGCAAACTATGGCTACACCTTC
j_gene: TRBJ1-2
v_gene: TRBV25-1
d_gene: .
abundance: .

CDR3aa: CASSTGTNRDTQYF
CDR3nt: TGCGCCAGCAGCACGGGGACTAACAGAGATACGCAGTATTTT
j_gene: TRBJ2-3
v_gene: TRBV5-1
d_gene: TRBD2
abundance: once